This T cell receptor (beta chain) was recovered during a study of brain T cells in children with intractable seizures (dated by TCRdb to the early 2020s). At the level of the whole study: Resected brain tissue from approximately 55 pediatric epilepsy surgery cases was first screened for immune gene transcripts using a NanoString immunology panel. Among the approximately twelve selected surgery cases, pre-surgery blood was additionally sequenced for eight, leaving four cases with brain tissue only.

The CDR3 runs 12 amino acids, cysteine and phenylalanine included. CDR3 DNA is the only sequence kept; it has 36 bases, read in frame from the first base. CDR1 MGHDK and CDR2 SYGVNS are derived from the germline V gene. The junction shows trimming of 1 base on V and 6 bases on J, plus 7 bases between the germline ends. As to this clone: It has no known antigen specificity. Base quality data are lacking; no much larger clone is found one base away.

Study-wide findings and limitations: Viral specificity was inferred only from CDR3 sequence similarity, and patients' HCMV serostatus was unknown. Because sequencing depth was different between pre-surgery and post-surgery blood, clones absent from the pre-surgery sample may reflect undersampling.

The sample's time point, from its label and the paper: blood from clinic visit 5 months post-surgery; TSC patient then seizure free. The surgery cases with the highest brain T cell transcript signatures were chosen for TCR beta chain sequencing of brain tissue, and also of blood when blood was available. Before surgery, the patients had been given at least one anti-epileptic drug. TCR-sequenced patients were children with drug-resistant epilepsy due to tuberous sclerosis complex, focal cortical dysplasia, Rasmussen encephalitis or hemimegalencephaly. Bulk genomic DNA was isolated from unsorted brain tissue and whole blood using the Monarch genomic DNA purification kit. The immunoSEQ assay was used to generate TCR beta chain sequences from genomic DNA. As for the authors' bioinformatics: CDR3 sequences that did not begin with the conserved framework cysteine at position 104 were removed manually. To get clonality, the normalized Shannon's Diversity Index was subtracted from one, giving values from 0 (maximal diversity) to 1 (oligoclonal). Chi-squared comparison-of-proportions tests assessed whether the same CDR3 differed in frequency between samples, such as brain versus blood. Public clonotypes were found by searching immuneACCESS, and the VDJdb browser was used to assess similarity to known antiviral clonotypes. TCRdb holds this immuneACCESS table with in-frame rearrangements only. Some clones are missing; in checked studies, unresolved V genes explain under half, and the rest has no known cause. V, J and clone size derive from that table, while D and trimming were established from the DNA sequence. Across this sample there are about 340,000 clones, with roughly 92% seen only once. In total, the top ten clones hold around 5% of the sample.

The rearranged segments are TRBV25-1 and TRBJ2-7; the D gene lacks a confident call. The TCR comes from a boy younger than two with tuberous sclerosis and intractable seizures. The sequences come from peripheral blood, collected roughly 5 months after surgery. The bases read TGTGCCAGCAGTGAATCTGGTTCCGAGCAGTACTTC. It translates as CASSESGSEQYF.